The entry that follows covers one T cell receptor (beta chain) sequence. Its antigen is still unknown. The treatment here: oral pan-JAK inhibitor, 5-10 mg twice daily. The sample originates from a study of CD8+ T cells in alopecia areata. It was cDNA, reverse transcribed from extracted RNA, that served as the sequencing template. Clones were read by immunoSEQ multiplex PCR, and TCRdb kept only the in-frame ones, dropping some. The data show approximately 150,000 clones, less than 70% seen once. Study-level results: A large proportion of expanded lesional clones were detected persisting in scalp and blood during tofacitinib.

The TCR was taken from a human donor with alopecia areata. The sequencing here drew on CD4+ T cells sorted from blood, taken at week 24, from a patient treated with tofacitinib.

The DNA of the CDR3 is TGTGCCAGCAGCCCGACATTTGCTGGGGCCAACGTCCTGACTTTC. It translates to CASSPTFAGANVLTF. V and J are TRBV7-9 and TRBJ2-6; D ambiguous. CDR1 is SEHNR and CDR2 is FQNEAQ in the germline V gene (reference sequence). The CDR3 sequence is 15 residues long. The germline V and J ends were trimmed by 5 bases and 2 bases, with 10 bases remaining between them.